This TCR beta chain was recovered during a study of T cell changes during pregnancy in multiple sclerosis. The data were produced by immunoSEQ multiplex PCR, yet TCRdb's version contains in-frame clones alone and is incomplete. The sample has 17,000 or so clones, around 90% seen once. The CDR3 is 18 amino acids. V shed 2 bases and J 3 bases; nucleotides not matched to a gene: 8. Germline V CDR1 and CDR2: LGHNA, YNFKEQ. The clonotype originates from a female donor in good health, enrolled as a control in a pregnancy study. The chain employs TRBV4-2 and TRBJ2-5, with 14 bases aligning to TRBD2. The sample here was CD8+ T cells from peripheral blood mononuclear cells, taken after pregnancy. The CDR3 sequence: CASSQRLAGGPGEETQYF. The CDR3, as DNA: TGTGCCAGCAGCCAAAGACTAGCGGGGGGGCCAGGTGAAGAGACCCAGTACTTC.